Described below is a single TCR beta chain sequence and its context. No antigen is known for it. No base qualities exist here, and no much larger clone lies one base off it. This specimen comes from a study of T cell changes during pregnancy in multiple sclerosis (dated by TCRdb to the late 2010s). Turning to the overall study: Changes in the T cell repertoire over the course of pregnancy were examined in this study in women with multiple sclerosis.

Library method: the immunoSEQ multiplex PCR assay. TCRdb obtained this table from immuneACCESS and retained in-frame rearrangements with V and J assigned. These tables miss some clones; where compared with another copy, unresolved V genes account for less than half of the shortfall, and the remainder is unexplained. For this sample the table gives around 56,000 clones, of which just over 90% were detected only once. Jointly, the top ten make up 2.2% of the sample. From a lookup of the germline V gene, CDR1 and CDR2 are SGHRS and YFSETQ. The CDR3 numbers 19 residues from cysteine through phenylalanine. The DNA shown is the 57-base CDR3, in frame from base 1. V lost 0 bases and J lost 0 bases, and the count of bases not matched to a germline gene is 8.

This chain is built from TRBV5-1 and TRBJ2-3, and 12 bases in between align with TRBD2. The receptor comes from a female donor in good health, enrolled as a control in a pregnancy study. Specimen: peripheral blood, collected in the first trimester of pregnancy. Read as DNA, the sequence is TGCGCCAGCAGCTTGGCCCCGACTAGCGGGGGTTTCAGCACAGATACGCAGTATTTT. This yields the protein CASSLAPTSGGFSTDTQYF. The CDR3 plus the reference TRBV5-1 and TRBJ2-3 genes for the other parts give the full variable domain: KAGVTQTPRYLIKTRGQQVTLSCSPISGHRSVSWYQQTPGQGLQFLFEYFSETQRNKGNFPGRFSGRQFSNSRSEMNVSTLELGDSALYLCASSLAPTSGGFSTDTQYFGPGTRLTVL.